A single sample gave rise to the 2 T cell receptor beta chains below, sequenced in a study of T-cell memory formation after mild COVID-19. Using its own MiXCR run on the 5' RACE reads, TCRdb lists one record per CDR3 protein. There are some 300,000 distinct CDR3 sequences in the sample; 20% to 25% occur only once, and 21% lies in the top ten. Sequencing input: PBMCs or a T cell subset sorted from them (not recorded which). The origin of the receptors is a man younger than 35 who had mild COVID-19 (a few samples of this study predate the infection). Cell type and time point are not known.

The chain uses TRBV20-1 and TRBJ1-1; D is unclear. This CDR3 region has 13 residues. V was shortened by 4 bases and J by 3 bases, with 12 bases between the two germline ends. Germline V gene sequence: CDR1 DFQATT, CDR2 SNEGSKA (reference sequence). The CDR3 DNA sequence: TGCAGTGCTATCGAGGGTGTCGACACTGAAGCTTTCTTT. Its protein is CSAIEGVDTEAFF.

The sample holds many counts of this clonotype. The rearrangement uses TRBV7-9 and TRBJ1-6; D is possibly TRBD1 (6 bases). Germline CDR1 is SEHNR and CDR2 is FQNEAQ (reference sequence). This CDR3 has 14 amino acids. V was clipped by 3 bases and J by 3 bases, with 6 bases between them. The CDR3, as DNA: TGTGCCAGCAGCTTGGGACACTATAATTCACCCCTCCACTTT. Translating gives CASSLGHYNSPLHF.